The rows below give T cell receptor beta chains drawn from one sample of a study of human T cells and chemical hapten exposure. From the RACE reads, TCRdb called clonotypes with MiXCR, one entry per CDR3 protein. The sample has tens of thousands of distinct CDR3 sequences; about 8.9% are singletons. Specimen: whole blood, collected in connection with sensitization to the hapten diphenylcyclopropenone (DPC). The receptors originated from a middle-aged woman with alopecia areata. Some clones in this sample may be carry-over from other donors' samples. Each CDR3 is given with its conserved first and last residue. Size values are once, few and many counts, or a class for expanded clones, and some rows have none.

>TRBV3-1|many
CASSQSAGGYRIQYF
>TRBV24-1|many
CATNTGSGELFF
>TRBV2|few
CASTGQALWNEQFF
>TRBV18|many
CASSPPNSGVSYNEQFF
>TRBV7-9|many
CASSHRGTQETQYF
>TRBV4-3|many
CASSQGPGGPQETQYF
>TRBV5-4|many
CASTLMGVVGGYTF
>TRBV29-1|many
CSVEQAVNTEAFF
>TRBV12-3/TRBV12-4|many
CASSSPQGHEQYF
>TRBV9|few
CASSLRGASGHQETQYF
>TRBV18|many
CASSPQGPPTYEQYF
>TRBV9|few
CASSVGGRPGSTDTQYF
>TRBV12-3/TRBV12-4|many
CASSQRVGQGGYNEQFF
>TRBV25-1|many
CASSESDSNQPQHF
>TRBV13|many
CASSTPQWRGGERETQYF
>TRBV20-1|once
CSVYSMNTEAFF
>TRBV5-5|few
CASSLGRITYNEQFF
>TRBV7-6|few
CASREQPQETQYF
>TRBV7-2|NA
CASSLDAGETQYF
>TRBV20-1|many
CSARTGTSGTDTQYF
>TRBV11-2|many
CASSLGQPNQPQHF
>TRBV7-8|many
CASSSASAGNTIYF
>TRBV2|many
CASSEEHPHYNEQFF
>TRBV29-1|many
CSVPGRRGGRPGELFF
>TRBV12-3/TRBV12-4|many
CASSYTSSDTQYF